This T cell receptor (beta chain) was recorded in a study of response to subunit inactivated influenza vaccine. About this clonotype itself: No antigen is known for it.

Findings of the study overall: Seasonal influenza vaccination, on each occasion, was suggested by the authors to recruit few new T cells.

TCRdb ran MiXCR on the RT-PCR reads and lists one entry per CDR3 protein. The sample lists around 200,000 distinct CDR3 sequences, less than 15% occurring once. The CDR3 is 16 residues long. Germline-derived CDR1 and CDR2 are MDHEN and SYDVKM. V dropped 3 bases and J dropped 5 bases, with 16 bases sitting between them. In addition, the sample was reused for a study of T cells expressing NK-cell markers. That investigation notes: UMIs were included in TCR beta cDNA generated by 5'RACE template switching. It was sorted CD3+CD56+NKG2C+, CD3+CD56+NKG2C- and CD3+CD56-NKG2C+ T cells that supplied the TCR beta repertoires. Among CD8+ T cells from about six donors, dominant NKG2C+ clonotypes accounted for about 1.0-7.0%.

The chain combines TRBV28 with TRBJ1-4, with a weak D call TRBD1 (5 bases). Sequenced here: CD8+ T cells sorted from PBMCs, sampled 11 to 12 days after vaccination. The source is a man aged 50 to 60 who received an inactivated influenza vaccine. The CDR3 DNA follows: TGTGCCAGCAGTTTTCGCCAGACAGTCTCGAATGAAAAACTGTTTTTT. Translating it yields CASSFRQTVSNEKLFF.